This TCR beta chain was profiled in a study of blood T cell repertoires in COVID-19. Clones were sequenced by immunoSEQ multiplex PCR, and TCRdb holds only the in-frame ones, with some missing. This sample has roughly 230,000 clones, with around 90% found just once. Trimming removed 0 bases at V and 1 base at J, with 6 bases between. CDR3 length: 14 amino acids. Germline V gives CDR1 SEHNR, CDR2 FQNEAQ (reference sequence). This TCR was sampled from a man aged 25-40 years with COVID-19, enrolled during active disease. This sequence joins TRBV7-9 and TRBJ1-1; D is perhaps TRBD1 (6 bases). Sequences were obtained from peripheral blood. The DNA of the CDR3 is TGTGCCAGCAGCTTAGCGGGGGCGAACACTGAAGCTTTCTTT. As protein: CASSLAGANTEAFF.